This T cell receptor (beta chain) was recorded in a study of tissue T cells after allogeneic stem cell transplantation. The protocol was immunoSEQ multiplex PCR, while the TCRdb copy is restricted to in-frame clones and leaves out a portion. The sample records roughly 45,000 clones, roughly 73% being singletons. The CDR3 has 16 residues. Germline-derived CDR1 and CDR2 are LGHDT and YNNKQL (reference sequence). Germline trimming cut 4 bases from V and 2 bases from J; bases unmatched to any gene: 5. The table lists this clone with a count of one. The genes are named according to mouse. Coverage ceases 1 residue before the CDR3 finishes, and the germline J gene fills in the end.

The V call is TRBV4, the J call TRBJ2-5, with TRBD2 matching over 11 bases. The TCR originated in a pool of C57BL/6 mice in good health. Sequencing was done on a sample of sorted cells pooled from one or two spleens. CDR3 sequence: CASSSPGLGVQDTQYF. The covered CDR3 bases are TGTGCCAGCAGCTCTCCGGGACTGGGGGTCCAAGACACCCAGTAC.